The sequence of this T cell receptor (beta chain) was determined in a study of vaccination effects on CD4 cells after COVID-19. Study context: Post-vaccine sample collection fell at a median of 72 days after the second dose.

Before any sequencing was done, the ViraFEST assay used viral peptide pools to expand antigen-specific CD4+ T cells. An approximately 10-day culture period preceded the isolation of CD4+ T cells. Participants got two doses of BNT162b2 or mRNA-1273 vaccine. Data came from immunoSEQ multiplex PCR; TCRdb stores just in-frame clones and leaves some out. Among around 81,000 clones listed, around four fifths were seen once. Between the trimmed V and J ends, which lost 2 bases and 6 bases, there was a span of 11 bases. From germline, CDR1 is SGHVS and CDR2 FQNEAQ. CDR3 length: 15 amino acids. This clone was seen a few times. Its specificity is not known.

The receptor comes from a human donor who received a COVID-19 vaccine. The V gene is TRBV7-8, the J gene TRBJ1-6, with D unresolved. The sequencing here drew on CD4+ T cells from PBMCs cultured with HCoV-OC43 spike peptides, taken after COVID-19 vaccination. Specified subset: HCoV-OC43 spike overlapping peptide pool stimulation. This chain's CDR3 is CASSLITAANSPLHF. The CDR3 DNA reads as TGTGCCAGCAGCTTAATTACTGCAGCTAATTCACCCCTCCACTTT.